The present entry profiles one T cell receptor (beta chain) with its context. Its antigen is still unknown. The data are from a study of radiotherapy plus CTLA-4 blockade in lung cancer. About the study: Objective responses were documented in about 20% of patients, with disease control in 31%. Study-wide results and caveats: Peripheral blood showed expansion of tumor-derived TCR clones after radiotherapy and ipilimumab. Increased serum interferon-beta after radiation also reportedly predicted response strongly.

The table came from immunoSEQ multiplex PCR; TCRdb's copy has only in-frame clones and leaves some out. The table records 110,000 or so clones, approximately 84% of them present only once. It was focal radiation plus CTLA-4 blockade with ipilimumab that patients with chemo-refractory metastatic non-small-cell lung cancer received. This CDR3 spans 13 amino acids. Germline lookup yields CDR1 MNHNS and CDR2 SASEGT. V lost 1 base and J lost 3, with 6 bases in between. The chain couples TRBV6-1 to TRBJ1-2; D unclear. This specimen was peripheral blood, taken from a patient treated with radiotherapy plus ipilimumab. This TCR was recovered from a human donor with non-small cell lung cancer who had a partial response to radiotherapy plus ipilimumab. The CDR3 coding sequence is TGTGCCAGCAGTGAAGGGCTCGACTATGGCTACACCTTC. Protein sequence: CASSEGLDYGYTF.